This passage covers 29 T cell receptor beta chains from one sample sequenced in a study of radiotherapy plus CTLA-4 blockade in lung cancer. TCRdb keeps only in-frame clones here, not all; method: immunoSEQ multiplex PCR. The top ten hold about 6.7% of the sample, which has tens of thousands of clones, more than 75% seen once. Sequencing used peripheral blood, obtained from a patient treated with radiotherapy plus ipilimumab. The receptors originated from a human donor with non-small cell lung cancer who had a complete response to radiotherapy plus ipilimumab.

The chain recombines TRBV7-9 with TRBJ2-1; 10 bases line up with TRBD1. Trimming cost V 7 bases and J 8 bases; bases outside gene matches: 11. This CDR3 has 15 residues. Per the germline V gene, CDR1 is SEHNR and CDR2 is FQNEAQ (reference sequence). CDR3 DNA: TGTGCCAGCACCTACGACAGGGGGCAATTCGATGAGCAGTTCTTC. This codes for CASTYDRGQFDEQFF. Full variable domain (missing parts from reference TRBV7-9 and TRBJ2-1): DTGVSQNPRHKITKRGQNVTFRCDPISEHNRLYWYRQTLGQGPEFLTYFQNEAQLEKSRLLSDRFSAERPKGSFSTLEIQRTEQGDSAMYLCASTYDRGQFDEQFFGPGTRLTVL.

Remarks on this clone: The germline gene is not matched at one end of the junction; a read error may be the cause. The J gene is TRBJ2-5, the V gene TRBV5-1, with D possibly TRBD1 on 5 matching bases. Per germline, CDR1 SGHRS and CDR2 YFSETQ. The CDR3 loop spans 15 amino acids. The CDR3 region is CAGSLELGADMTQYF. In nucleotides, the CDR3 is TGCGCCGGCAGCTTGGAGCTTGGGGCGGACATGACCCAGTACTTC.

This clone was observed a handful of times. This sequence joins TRBV29-1 and TRBJ2-5; D remains ambiguous. The CDR3 extends over 11 amino acids. Germline values: CDR1 SQVTM, CDR2 ANQGSEA. V was cut by 2 bases and J by 5 bases, with 6 bases left in between. This CDR3 reads CSVEFGETQYF. CDR3 bases: TGCAGCGTTGAATTCGGCGAGACCCAGTACTTC.

The genes are TRBV7-2 and TRBJ1-5, with a possible D match to TRBD1 (6 bases). This CDR3 contains 15 residues. Looked up from germline, CDR1 is SGHTA and CDR2 is FQGNSA. Trimming stripped 5 bases from V and 7 bases from J, with 18 bases between. The CDR3 reads CASSVTGVRGQPQHF. The CDR3 DNA sequence: TGTGCCAGCAGCGTGACAGGCGTACGGGGGCAGCCCCAGCATTTT.

The CDR3 DNA reads as TGTGCCAGCAGCTTTCGGACAGGGGGCGCGGAGACCCAGTACTTC. Protein sequence: CASSFRTGGAETQYF. The chain recombines TRBV7-9 with TRBJ2-5; TRBD1 matches 11 bases. This CDR3 has 15 residues. The germline V gene has CDR1 SEHNR and CDR2 FQNEAQ (reference sequence). V trimming: 3 bases; J trimming: 5 bases; junction bases outside the gene matches: 5. Variable domain in full (rest from reference TRBV7-9 and TRBJ2-5): DTGVSQNPRHKITKRGQNVTFRCDPISEHNRLYWYRQTLGQGPEFLTYFQNEAQLEKSRLLSDRFSAERPKGSFSTLEIQRTEQGDSAMYLCASSFRTGGAETQYFGPGTRLLVL.

The chain employs TRBV9 and TRBJ2-6; D is possibly TRBD2 (5 bases). CDR1 is SGDLS, CDR2 YYNGEE, per germline. The V end was cut by 3 bases, the J end by 4 bases, with 26 bases between. The CDR3 is 20 residues long. The CDR3 loop reads CASSDPLGGPRGSGANVLTF. The CDR3 DNA is TGTGCCAGCAGCGACCCCCTTGGTGGGCCCCGGGGTTCGGGGGCCAACGTCCTGACTTTC.

The chain joins TRBV2 to TRBJ2-1; 11 bases fit TRBD2. J was trimmed by 4 bases and V by 10 bases; bases with no gene match: 12. The CDR3 has 16 amino acids. Germline loops: CDR1 SNHLY, CDR2 FYNNEI. The CDR3: CATHPISGRAYNEQFF. CDR3 DNA: TGTGCCACCCACCCAATTAGCGGGAGGGCTTACAATGAGCAGTTCTTC.

The chain carries TRBV5-6 and TRBJ2-6, with TRBD1 matching over 9 bases. Trimming removed 2 bases from V and 2 bases from J; junction bases left unmatched: 8. The CDR3 runs to 18 residues. Germline values: CDR1 SGHDT, CDR2 YYEEEE. The CDR3 DNA follows: TGTGCCAGCAGCTTATTGGGACAGGGTAGCCCTGGGGCCAACGTCCTGACTTTC. It is translated as CASSLLGQGSPGANVLTF. Full variable domain (remainder filled in from reference TRBV5-6 and TRBJ2-6): DAGVTQSPTHLIKTRGQQVTLRCSPKSGHDTVSWYQQALGQGPQFIFQYYEEEERQRGNFPDRFSGHQFPNYSSELNVNALLLGDSALYLCASSLLGQGSPGANVLTFGAGSRLTVL.

This sequence joins TRBV10-3 and TRBJ1-3; no firm D call. CDR3 length: 14 amino acids. Trimming stripped 3 bases from V and 0 bases from J, with 6 bases between. Germline CDR1 is ENHRY and CDR2 is SYGVKD. The CDR3: CAISDFSSGNTIYF. The CDR3 bases are TGTGCCATCAGTGATTTCAGCTCTGGAAACACCATATATTTT.

This chain connects TRBV6-4 to TRBJ2-1, with 11 bases fitting TRBD2. Germline-derived CDR1 and CDR2 are MRHNA and SNTAGT. V lost 4 bases and J lost 10; bases outside the gene matches: 3. CDR3 size: 13 residues. CDR3 residues: CASSATSGNEQFF. The CDR3 DNA is TGTGCCAGCAGTGCGACTAGCGGGAACGAGCAGTTCTTC.

The V gene is TRBV6-5, the J gene TRBJ1-2; the match to TRBD1 covers 7 bases. The CDR3 runs 14 residues. The germline V gene has CDR1 MNHEY and CDR2 SVGAGI. V dropped 3 bases and J dropped 8; count of bases not matched to a gene: 9. The CDR3: CASSYRQGSGGYTF. CDR3 coding DNA: TGTGCCAGCAGTTATCGACAGGGATCGGGAGGCTACACCTTC.

V usage is TRBV5-6 and J usage is TRBJ2-4; D call uncertain. The ends were cut back, 4 bases at V and 0 bases at J, with 8 bases in the middle. The germline gives CDR1 SGHDT, CDR2 YYEEEE. The CDR3 has 14 amino acids. This chain's CDR3 is CASSPGVAKNIQYF. CDR3 in DNA: TGTGCCAGCAGCCCTGGGGTAGCCAAAAACATTCAGTACTTC.

This sequence joins TRBV5-5 and TRBJ1-5; D ambiguous. CDR3 length equals 15 residues. Trimming removed 4 bases from V and 6 bases from J, with 17 bases in between. Germline CDR1 is SGHKS and CDR2 is YYEKEE (reference sequence). The CDR3 here is CASSGAAGFSQPQHF. The CDR3 DNA sequence: TGTGCCAGCAGCGGCGCGGCGGGGTTCAGTCAGCCCCAGCATTTT.

This clone was seen only once. V gene TRBV4-3 combines with J gene TRBJ1-1, with 9 bases matching TRBD1. CDR1 and CDR2 from the germline V gene are LGHNA and YSLEER. This CDR3 is built from 16 residues. The V segment lost 0 bases and the J segment 4 bases; nucleotides outside the gene matches: 6. The CDR3 DNA follows: TGCGCCAGCAGCCAAGATTTGGGACAGGGAGTCACTGAAGCTTTCTTT. Its protein product is CASSQDLGQGVTEAFF.

The chain employs TRBV2 and TRBJ1-2; the D gene is possibly TRBD1 (6 bases). V was trimmed by 8 bases and J by 7 bases, leaving 17 bases between them. The length of the CDR3 is 13 residues. Germline V gene sequence: CDR1 SNHLY, CDR2 FYNNEI. The CDR3 region is CASGRGGMRGYTF. In nucleotides, the CDR3 is TGTGCCAGCGGCCGAGGGGGAATGCGTGGCTACACCTTC. The full variable domain, with the rest looked up from reference TRBV2 and TRBJ1-2, is EPEVTQTPSHQVTQMGQEVILRCVPISNHLYFYWYRQILGQKVEFLVSFYNNEISEKSEIFDDQFSVERPDGSNFTLKIRSTKLEDSAMYFCASGRGGMRGYTFGSGTRLTVV.

This clone has just a few counts. V usage is TRBV6-5 and J usage is TRBJ1-1; possibly TRBD1 for D (6 bases). The V gene lost 4 bases and the J gene lost 5 bases, with 14 bases spanning the gap. Germline V gives CDR1 MNHEY, CDR2 SVGAGI. CDR3 length equals 14 residues. CDR3 sequence: CASSWTQGGTEAFF. Written as DNA, the CDR3 is TGTGCCAGCAGTTGGACACAGGGCGGGACTGAAGCTTTCTTT.

This chain uses TRBV12-5 with TRBJ1-2; 9 bases are a match to TRBD1. The germline gives CDR1 LGHNT, CDR2 FRNRAP. This CDR3 has 15 residues. J gave up 5 bases and V 0 bases, and 4 bases lay outside the gene matches. The chain's CDR3 is CASGLVYRGRYGYTF. CDR3 coding DNA: TGTGCTAGTGGTTTGGTATACAGGGGGCGATATGGCTACACCTTC.

The chain combines TRBV28 with TRBJ1-2, with 9 bases fitting TRBD1. In germline, CDR1 is MDHEN, CDR2 SYDVKM. The CDR3 extends over 15 amino acids. J gave up 2 bases and V 9 bases, and 10 bases lay outside the gene matches. CDR3 sequence reads: CASEDRGRTNYGYTF. CDR3 in DNA: TGTGCCAGTGAGGACAGGGGAAGGACGAACTATGGCTACACCTTC.

The chain employs TRBV20-1 and TRBJ1-5, with a possible D match to TRBD1 (5 bases). The CDR3 is 11 residues long. V was trimmed by 5 bases and J by 6 bases, leaving 8 bases between them. Germline V gives CDR1 DFQATT, CDR2 SNEGSKA (reference sequence). The CDR3 is CSAGGSQPQHF. For the CDR3, the DNA is TGCAGTGCTGGGGGTAGTCAGCCCCAGCATTTT.

The V gene is TRBV9, the J gene TRBJ2-1, with 7 bases that match TRBD1. This CDR3 comprises 17 residues. Germline assignment: CDR1 SGDLS and CDR2 YYNGEE. With V trimmed by 0 bases and J by 5 bases, 11 bases remained unmatched. The CDR3 nucleotides read TGTGCCAGCAGCGTAGATATAGGCAGGGGGACGGACAATGAGCAGTTCTTC. Translating it yields CASSVDIGRGTDNEQFF.

V is TRBV6-1 and J is TRBJ1-1, with unresolved D. V lost 8 bases and J 4 bases, leaving 17 bases between the germline ends. Germline CDR1 MNHNS, CDR2 SASEGT. The length of the CDR3 is 14 residues. The CDR3 is CASAEAGSPTEAFF. CDR3 DNA sequence: TGTGCCAGCGCTGAGGCAGGAAGCCCCACTGAAGCTTTCTTT.

V is TRBV7-2 and J is TRBJ2-6, with no clear D. V lost 4 bases and J 4 bases, leaving 14 bases between the germline ends. The CDR3 consists of 16 residues. Germline V gives CDR1 SGHTA, CDR2 FQGNSA. This chain's CDR3 is CASSSRANAGANVLTF. The CDR3, as DNA: TGTGCCAGCAGCTCAAGGGCTAATGCGGGGGCCAACGTCCTGACTTTC.

This chain joins TRBV7-2 and TRBJ2-4; TRBD2 aligns across 13 bases. V lost 5 bases and J lost 4; bases outside the gene matches: 14. CDR1 SGHTA and CDR2 FQGNSA come from the germline V gene. The length of the CDR3 is 19 residues. CDR3: CASSRPGQGTSGIKNIQYF. Here the CDR3 DNA reads TGTGCCAGCAGCCGACCGGGACAGGGGACTAGCGGGATTAAAAACATTCAGTACTTC.

The chain has TRBV6-1 and TRBJ1-5; a possible D gene is TRBD1 (5 bases). Per the germline V gene, CDR1 is MNHNS and CDR2 is SASEGT. The CDR3 runs to 13 residues. Trimming cost V 6 bases and J 4 bases, with 10 bases left between them. The CDR3 region has the DNA TGTGCCAGCAGAGGGGACTTTAATCAGCCCCAGCATTTT. Its translation: CASRGDFNQPQHF.

V usage is TRBV27 and J usage is TRBJ2-7; tentatively, D is TRBD1 or TRBD2 (5 bases each). Trimming took 10 bases from V and 2 from J, leaving 18 bases between them. Germline CDR1 reads MNHEY; CDR2 reads SMNVEV (reference sequence). This CDR3 is 14 amino acids long. The CDR3 nucleotides are TGTGCCACCGAGGGGCAGGGTCTACCCTACGAGCAGTACGTC. Translated: CATEGQGLPYEQYV.

The chain carries TRBV5-6 and TRBJ2-5; perhaps TRBD2 as D (6 bases). Looked up from germline, CDR1 is SGHDT and CDR2 is YYEEEE. The CDR3 has 14 amino acids. Trimming shortened V by 1 base and J by 2 bases, and 9 bases separated the two germline ends. The CDR3: CASSLIGGQETQYF. The CDR3 DNA follows: TGTGCCAGCAGCTTGATCGGGGGACAAGAGACCCAGTACTTC. Looking up the rest from reference TRBV5-6 and TRBJ2-5 gives the full variable domain: DAGVTQSPTHLIKTRGQQVTLRCSPKSGHDTVSWYQQALGQGPQFIFQYYEEEERQRGNFPDRFSGHQFPNYSSELNVNALLLGDSALYLCASSLIGGQETQYFGPGTRLLVL.

The V call is TRBV13, the J call TRBJ1-1; D is unclear. The germline gives CDR1 PRHDT, CDR2 FYEKMQ (reference sequence). The CDR3 is 11 amino acids. Trimming shortened V by 6 bases and J by 5 bases, and 7 bases separated the two germline ends. The CDR3 sequence is CASRLRTEAFF. Here the CDR3 DNA reads TGTGCCAGCAGGTTACGGACTGAAGCTTTCTTT. Complete variable domain (other parts from reference TRBV13 and TRBJ1-1): AAGVIQSPRHLIKEKRETATLKCYPIPRHDTVYWYQQGPGQDPQFLISFYEKMQSDKGSIPDRFSAQQFSDYHSELNMSSLELGDSALYFCASRLRTEAFFGQGTRLTVV.

The chain has TRBV9 and TRBJ1-3; D is unresolved. Germline lookup yields CDR1 SGDLS and CDR2 YYNGEE. CDR3 length: 15 amino acids. V lost 0 bases and J lost 3, with 10 bases in between. The CDR3 DNA sequence: TGTGCCAGCAGCGTAGCGGCGGGAGTTGGAAACACCATATATTTT. Residues: CASSVAAGVGNTIYF.

The chain is built from TRBV29-1 and TRBJ2-7; no firm D call. Between the trimmed V and J ends, which lost 3 bases and 1 base, there was a span of 10 bases. This CDR3 is built from 13 residues. Germline values: CDR1 SQVTM, CDR2 ANQGSEA. CDR3 residues: CSVEYADSYEQYF. CDR3 nucleotide sequence: TGCAGCGTTGAGTATGCAGATTCCTACGAGCAGTACTTC.